This TCR beta chain is from a study of T cells in Graves' hyperthyroidism and ophthalmopathy (dated by TCRdb to between 2018 and 2021). Regarding the research as a whole: Peripheral blood samples were taken at the time of initial diagnosis, prior to any treatment. TCR V-J signatures able to tell the groups apart were searched for in a discovery cohort of approximately 95 patients, of whom more than 40 had Graves' ophthalmopathy and around 58 had stable Graves' hyperthyroidism. An independent validation cohort of under 20 hyperthyroidism patients and about 15 patients who later progressed to ophthalmopathy tested prospective prediction of ophthalmopathy. The 95 to 100 discovery patients were randomly divided into training and test sets at a 7:3 ratio. Thyroid tissue and blood T-cell repertoires from six or seven Graves' hyperthyroidism patients were also compared in the study. After sampling, hyperthyroidism patients received methimazole starting at 30 mg daily, and ophthalmopathy patients received high-dose intravenous methylprednisolone. The paper describes TCR Vbeta CDR3 sequencing of 130 to 150 peripheral blood samples, made up of around 41 ophthalmopathy patients, around 78 hyperthyroidism patients and around 17 progressor patients.

Summary of the overall study and its limitations: In validation, the model predicted progression to ophthalmopathy a median of 6.5 months before onset, with roughly 70% sensitivity and about 75% specificity. Blood samples also contained most of the expanded thyroid clonotypes (frequency above 0.001), which suggests that blood repertoires may reflect thyroid immune responses. Sample size was not statistically predetermined, and investigators were not blinded to group allocation. In cross-validation, a model built on a 13 V-J signature told ophthalmopathy apart from stable hyperthyroidism with approximately 90% sensitivity and 81% to 82% specificity, and in testing the same model reached 80%/75%.

The TCR beta CDR3 regions were amplified from RNA transcripts. The TCR CDR3 was subjected to a first round of RT-PCR using the HTBI primer set and the Qiagen OneStep RT-PCR kit. The libraries were constructed in a second round of multiplex PCR and then size-selected and purified. Sequencing of the libraries was done on an Illumina HiSeq2000 using paired-end 100 bp reads. The original methods were these. SOAPnuke was used to process the raw data, throwing out any read that contained adapters or uncalled bases, had a mean Phred below 15, or lacked an exact constant-primer or identifier match. COPE v1.2.5 was used to merge the high-quality paired reads, and each unique nucleotide sequence was defined as a clonotype. MiTCR v1.1 was used to align clonotypes to the IMGT TRBV, TRBD and TRBJ reference segments. The analysis was restricted to V-J combinations with a frequency above 0.0001, which together covered 99% to 99.2% of the repertoires. A TCS score was defined as the ratio between F50 (clonal expansion) and ExV (chaos), using BLOSUM62-based TCRdist between CDR3 peptides within each V-J. Welch's t-statistics and random forest reduced 450 to 600 V-J features to some 14, which were used in a naive Bayes classifier (R e1071). Using fastp at Q25 and MiXCR, TCRdb reprocessed the public reads and kept productive beta chains. CDR3 protein sequences are deduplicated, and each keeps its most common genes and DNA. The V and J calls here are based on TCRdb, not the publication. For this sample the table gives approximately 480,000 distinct CDR3 sequences, of which under 25% were detected only once. Less than 30% of the sample belongs to the ten largest clones.

The CDR3, cysteine through phenylalanine, is 15 amino acids long. The DNA shown is the 45-base CDR3, in frame from base 1. Trimming accounts for 3 bases at V and 2 bases at J, while the number of junction bases matched to no gene is 3. Stable Graves' hyperthyroidism was defined as no progression to ophthalmopathy during 18 months of follow-up. Hyperthyroidism patients were newly diagnosed, with disease duration under 2 months, and aged 18 to 65 years. Patients with uncontrolled infections, other autoimmune diseases, pregnancy or lactation were excluded. Diagnoses relied on clinical symptoms, serum thyroxine and TRAb, thyroid ultrasound and orbital computed tomography. PBMCs were separated from around 9.1 ml of fresh peripheral blood using Ficoll-Paque density gradient centrifugation. Total RNA was extracted with Trizol reagent, and quality was checked on an Agilent 2100 Bioanalyzer. This clonotype was observed at least ten times. The clone's antigen remains unknown. Base qualities are missing; no much larger clone stands one base away.

The sequenced material came from blood. This TCR was sampled from a man younger than 35 with Graves' hyperthyroidism. Recombination connected TRBV12-3 or TRBV12-4 to TRBJ1-5; 8 nucleotides in the junction match TRBD1. The CDR3 loop reads CASSFETGGNQPQHF. The sequenced DNA: TGTGCCAGCAGTTTCGAGACAGGGGGCAATCAGCCCCAGCATTTT.